The 26 T cell receptor beta chains in this list originate from one sample, sequenced in a study. TCRdb re-called the RT-PCR reads through MiXCR, storing one row per CDR3 protein. The table records more than 600,000 distinct CDR3 sequences, 12% to 15% of them present only once. Source material: memory CD4+ T cells from blood. These receptors were obtained from a female donor in good health, serving as a healthy control.

This clonotype was observed at least ten times. The rearrangement links TRBV6-5 to TRBJ1-4; tentative D call: TRBD1 (5 bases). The germline V and J ends were trimmed by 0 bases and 0 bases, with 11 bases remaining between them. The CDR3 covers 17 residues. Germline V CDR1 and CDR2: MNHEY, SVGAGI. This chain's CDR3 is CASSYSPMTATNEKLFF. Here the CDR3 DNA reads TGTGCCAGCAGTTACTCACCAATGACAGCAACTAATGAAAAACTGTTTTTT.

Only a few counts were recorded for this clonotype. The chain recombines TRBV4-3 with TRBJ1-2; no reliable D call. The CDR3 contains 16 residues. Germline V gene sequence: CDR1 LGHNA, CDR2 YSLEER. V gave up 3 bases and J gave up 6 bases, with 20 bases separating them. This CDR3 reads CASSQTWKASPNGYTF. CDR3 sequence (DNA): TGCGCCAGCAGCCAGACCTGGAAGGCCTCTCCAAATGGCTACACCTTC.

The chain combines TRBV7-7 with TRBJ2-5; tentatively, D is TRBD2 (6 bases). The CDR3 is made up of 17 amino acids. Germline assignment: CDR1 SSHAT and CDR2 FNYEAQ (reference sequence). V lost 5 bases and J lost 5, with 24 bases in between. DNA of the CDR3: TGTGCCAGCAGCCTCCTTGGGGGGAGCGGCTTACAGGAGACCCAGTACTTC. This encodes CASSLLGGSGLQETQYF.

This clonotype turned up a few times. The chain is built from TRBV29-1 and TRBJ1-2; 9 nucleotides agree with TRBD1. CDR1 and CDR2 from the germline V gene are SQVTM and ANQGSEA. The trim removed 3 bases at V and 8 bases at J, leaving 13 bases unmatched. CDR3 length equals 15 residues. CDR3 loop: CSVERPLGTGWGYTF. CDR3 DNA sequence: TGCAGCGTTGAGAGACCGTTGGGGACAGGGTGGGGCTACACCTTC.

The sample holds many counts of this clonotype. The rearrangement links TRBV20-1 to TRBJ2-4; perhaps TRBD1 as D (6 bases). The CDR3 is 12 amino acids. V was shortened by 6 bases and J by 7 bases, with 13 bases between the two germline ends. Germline V gives CDR1 DFQATT, CDR2 SNEGSKA (reference sequence). Written as DNA, the CDR3 is TGCAGTGCCGCACAGGGAGTGAACATTCAGTACTTC. Protein sequence: CSAAQGVNIQYF.

CDR3 protein: CASSLPLRGDYTDTQYF. DNA of the CDR3: TGTGCCAGCAGTCTTCCTCTTAGAGGGGACTACACAGATACGCAGTATTTT. V gene TRBV28 combines with J gene TRBJ2-3; 7 bases match TRBD2. The CDR3 is 17 amino acids. Losses at the gene ends were 5 bases for V and 2 bases for J; bases not matched to a gene: 13. Germline values: CDR1 MDHEN, CDR2 SYDVKM.

This clonotype was observed at least ten times. This chain links TRBV29-1 with TRBJ2-5, with D perhaps TRBD2 (5 bases). This CDR3 has 13 residues. Trimming removed 7 bases at V and 1 base at J, with 13 bases between. In germline, CDR1 is SQVTM, CDR2 ANQGSEA. The CDR3 sequence: CSGMPGFQETQYF. CDR3 in DNA: TGCAGCGGGATGCCGGGATTCCAAGAGACCCAGTACTTC. Full variable domain (remainder filled in from reference TRBV29-1 and TRBJ2-5): SAVISQKPSRDICQRGTSLTIQCQVDSQVTMMFWYRQQPGQSLTLIATANQGSEATYESGFVIDKFPISRPNLTFSTLTVSNMSPEDSSIYLCSGMPGFQETQYFGPGTRLLVL.

The sample holds a few counts of this clonotype. The chain combines TRBV27 with TRBJ1-1, with unresolved D. The CDR3 runs 17 residues. Trimming pared 0 bases from V and 0 bases from J, leaving 14 bases between. Per germline, CDR1 MNHEY and CDR2 SMNVEV (reference sequence). The CDR3 spells CASSLSIGRSLNTEAFF. The CDR3 DNA reads as TGTGCCAGCAGTTTATCGATAGGTCGCAGCCTGAACACTGAAGCTTTCTTT.

This clonotype came up many times. The rearrangement uses TRBV9 and TRBJ1-2; TRBD1 agrees at 8 bases. Looked up from germline, CDR1 is SGDLS and CDR2 is YYNGEE. CDR3 length: 15 amino acids. V gave up 1 base and J gave up 7 bases; unmatched junction bases: 9. CDR3 coding DNA: TGTGCCAGCAGCGTATATCCCCCAGGGGGCACTGGCTACACCTTC. Its protein product is CASSVYPPGGTGYTF.

This clonotype was observed at least ten times. The genes are TRBV7-2 and TRBJ1-5; D not resolved. The V end lost 6 bases, the J end lost 7 bases, and 13 bases lay between the germline ends. The germline CDR1 and CDR2 sequences are SGHTA and FQGNSA. This CDR3 region has 13 residues. In nucleotides, the CDR3 is TGTGCCAGCAGGTTGGACTCGGGGCAGCCCCAGCATTTT. It yields the protein CASRLDSGQPQHF.

At least ten counts were recorded for this clonotype. The J gene is TRBJ2-5, the V gene TRBV24-1; perhaps D is TRBD1 or TRBD2 (6 bases each). Germline V CDR1 and CDR2: KGHDR, SFDVKD. The CDR3 runs 16 residues. Trimming removed 3 bases from V and 0 bases from J, with 13 bases in between. The CDR3 nucleotides are TGTGCCACCAGTGATAGAACGGGGGCGTACCAAGAGACCCAGTACTTC. Protein: CATSDRTGAYQETQYF.

The rearrangement uses TRBV5-1 and TRBJ1-6; D unresolved. This CDR3 has 15 amino acids. V lost 3 bases to trimming and J lost 4 bases, with 11 bases between them. Per germline, CDR1 SGHRS and CDR2 YFSETQ. Written as DNA, the CDR3 is TGCGCCAGCAGCTCAGACCGATCGTATAATTCACCCCTCCACTTT. It is translated as CASSSDRSYNSPLHF.

The chain couples TRBV7-9 to TRBJ1-2; a possible D gene is TRBD1 (6 bases). Germline assignment: CDR1 SEHNR and CDR2 FQNEAQ (reference sequence). CDR3 length: 15 residues. The germline V and J ends were trimmed by 5 bases and 3 bases, with 16 bases remaining between them. CDR3 residues: CASSPWDIQDYGYTF. The CDR3 nucleotides are TGTGCCAGCAGCCCCTGGGACATCCAGGACTATGGCTACACCTTC.

This clonotype occurred many times. V is TRBV6-5 and J is TRBJ2-2; tentative D call: TRBD1 (7 bases). Germline CDR1 and CDR2: MNHEY and SVGAGI. The CDR3 is 17 amino acids. V lost 2 bases, J lost 0 bases, and 13 bases lay in between. DNA of the CDR3: TGTGCCAGCAGTTACGGAGGGACAGTTCCGAACACCGGGGAGCTGTTTTTT. Translating it yields CASSYGGTVPNTGELFF.

This clonotype was seen ten or more times. J is TRBJ1-1 and V is TRBV4-3; TRBD1 might be the D (6 bases). V was pared by 0 bases and J by 1 base, with 6 bases between. The CDR3 runs 14 residues. Germline V CDR1 and CDR2: LGHNA, YSLEER. CDR3 bases: TGCGCCAGCAGCCAAGAGGGGGCGAACACTGAAGCTTTCTTT. Translation gives CASSQEGANTEAFF.

This clonotype showed up many times. The chain carries TRBV6-5 and TRBJ2-7, with D perhaps TRBD2 (6 bases). Trimming removed 6 bases at V and 0 bases at J, with 12 bases between. Germline lookup yields CDR1 MNHEY and CDR2 SVGAGI. The CDR3 consists of 14 residues. As DNA, the CDR3 is TGTGCCAGCAGGCGAACTAGCTTCTCCTACGAGCAGTACTTC. Residues: CASRRTSFSYEQYF.

This clonotype was found a few times. This chain uses TRBV7-8 with TRBJ1-4; unclear D gene. This CDR3 is built from 14 residues. The germline V gene encodes CDR1 SGHVS and CDR2 FQNEAQ. The ends were cut back, 8 bases at V and 8 bases at J, with 18 bases in the middle. CDR3 nucleotide sequence: TGTGCCAGCCAGCTTGGTGGGTTTAGGGAAAAACTGTTTTTT. This sequence encodes CASQLGGFREKLFF.

The chain carries TRBV12-3 or TRBV12-4 and TRBJ1-5, with D possibly being TRBD1 (6 bases). V lost 5 bases and J 1 base, leaving 12 bases between the germline ends. This CDR3 contains 15 residues. Written as DNA, the CDR3 is TGTGCCAGCAGTAAACAGGGAGGGAGCAATCAGCCCCAGCATTTT. Protein: CASSKQGGSNQPQHF.

This clonotype was recorded many times. In DNA form, the CDR3 reads TGTGCCAGCATCCCGAGTATCGACAATGAGCAGTTCTTC. Protein: CASIPSIDNEQFF. The rearrangement links TRBV7-2 to TRBJ2-1; no reliable D call. This CDR3 is built from 13 residues. Germline loops: CDR1 SGHTA, CDR2 FQGNSA. V lost 7 bases and J 5 bases, leaving 12 bases between the germline ends.

The CDR3 DNA sequence: TGTGCCAGCAGCCACCCGGCGGGACAGCATAACACTGAAGCTTTCTTT. Its translation is CASSHPAGQHNTEAFF. V is TRBV4-2 and J is TRBJ1-1; 7 bases align to TRBD1. V shed 3 bases and J 2 bases; nucleotides not matched to a gene: 9. Germline V gives CDR1 LGHNA, CDR2 YNFKEQ. The CDR3 has 16 amino acids.

The rearrangement links TRBV4-1 to TRBJ1-2; D perhaps matches TRBD1 (5 bases). The CDR3 loop spans 17 amino acids. V was pared by 0 bases and J by 4 bases, with 18 bases between. Germline V CDR1 and CDR2: MGHRA, YSYEKL. The CDR3 spells CASSQEWGLPWSYGYTF. In nucleotides, the CDR3 is TGCGCCAGCAGCCAAGAATGGGGCCTGCCCTGGAGCTATGGCTACACCTTC.

This rearrangement joins TRBV5-1 to TRBJ2-1; no clear D gene. Trimming removed 2 bases from V and 0 bases from J, with 12 bases in between. Germline V lookup: CDR1 SGHRS, CDR2 YFSETQ. This CDR3 comprises 16 residues. The CDR3 protein is CASSFSNSSSYNEQFF. CDR3 coding DNA: TGCGCCAGCAGCTTCAGTAACTCGAGCTCCTACAATGAGCAGTTCTTC.

This clonotype was seen only a few times. The gene calls are TRBV5-1 and TRBJ2-1; D gene uncertain. The CDR3 has 15 residues. V lost 1 base and J lost 4, with 12 bases in between. Germline loops: CDR1 SGHRS, CDR2 YFSETQ. The DNA of the CDR3 is TGCGCCAGCAGCTTGTTGGCAGAGACTTACAATGAGCAGTTCTTC. Its protein product is CASSLLAETYNEQFF.

The chain has TRBV12-3 or TRBV12-4 and TRBJ2-7, with 8 bases matching TRBD1. The CDR3 covers 17 residues. V was pared by 3 bases and J by 0 bases, with 10 bases of the junction left unmatched. CDR3 coding DNA: TGTGCCAGCAGTTTGGGGCGGACAGGGCTAAGCTCCTACGAGCAGTACTTC. The encoded protein is CASSLGRTGLSSYEQYF.

V is TRBV28 and J is TRBJ2-3; tentatively, D is TRBD2 (5 bases). V gave up 10 bases and J gave up 3 bases, with 17 bases separating them. The V gene's germline CDR1 is MDHEN and CDR2 SYDVKM. The CDR3 sequence is 14 residues long. The CDR3 spells CATTRDSDTDTQYF. The CDR3 bases are TGTGCCACCACCCGGGATTCAGATACAGATACGCAGTATTTT.

V and J are TRBV20-1 and TRBJ2-7; the match to TRBD2 covers 8 bases. V lost 1 base to trimming and J lost 7 bases; unmatched junction nucleotides: 6. Germline V lookup: CDR1 DFQATT, CDR2 SNEGSKA (reference sequence). The CDR3 length is 13 residues. CDR3 sequence reads: CSARVALAGEQYF. The CDR3 region has the DNA TGCAGTGCTAGAGTGGCTTTAGCGGGAGAGCAGTACTTC.